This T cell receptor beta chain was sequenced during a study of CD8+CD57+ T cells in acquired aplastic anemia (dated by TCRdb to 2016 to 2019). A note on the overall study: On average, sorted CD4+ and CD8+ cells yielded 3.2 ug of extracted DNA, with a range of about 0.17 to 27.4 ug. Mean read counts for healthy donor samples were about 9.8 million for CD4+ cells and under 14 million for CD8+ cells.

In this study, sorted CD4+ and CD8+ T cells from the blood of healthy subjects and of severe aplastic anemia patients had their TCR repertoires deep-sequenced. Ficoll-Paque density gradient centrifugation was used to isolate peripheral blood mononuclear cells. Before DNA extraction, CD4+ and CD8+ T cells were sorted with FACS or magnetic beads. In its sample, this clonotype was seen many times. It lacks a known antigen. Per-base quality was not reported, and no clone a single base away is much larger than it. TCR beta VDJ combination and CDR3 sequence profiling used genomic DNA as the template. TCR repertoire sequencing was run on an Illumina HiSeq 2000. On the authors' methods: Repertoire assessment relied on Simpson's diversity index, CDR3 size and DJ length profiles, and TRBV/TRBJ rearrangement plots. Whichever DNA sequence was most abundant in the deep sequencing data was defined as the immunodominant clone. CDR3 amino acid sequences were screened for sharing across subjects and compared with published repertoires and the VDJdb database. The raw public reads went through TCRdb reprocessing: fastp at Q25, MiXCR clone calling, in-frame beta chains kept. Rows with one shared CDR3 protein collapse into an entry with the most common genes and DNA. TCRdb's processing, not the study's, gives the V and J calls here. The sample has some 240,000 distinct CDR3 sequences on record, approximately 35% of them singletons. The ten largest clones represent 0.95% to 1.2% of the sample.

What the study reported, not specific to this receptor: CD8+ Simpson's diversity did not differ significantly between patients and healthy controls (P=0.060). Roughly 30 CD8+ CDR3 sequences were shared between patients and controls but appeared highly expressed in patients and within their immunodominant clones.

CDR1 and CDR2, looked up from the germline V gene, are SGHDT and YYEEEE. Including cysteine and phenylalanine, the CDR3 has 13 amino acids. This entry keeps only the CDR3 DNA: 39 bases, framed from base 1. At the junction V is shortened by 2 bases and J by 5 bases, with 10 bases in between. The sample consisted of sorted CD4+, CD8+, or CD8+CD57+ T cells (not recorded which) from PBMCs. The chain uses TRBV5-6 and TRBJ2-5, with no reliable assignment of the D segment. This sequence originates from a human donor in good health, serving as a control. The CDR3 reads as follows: CASSLYSPETQYF. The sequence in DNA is TGTGCCAGCAGCTTATACAGCCCGGAGACCCAGTACTTC.